Below are 24 T cell receptor beta chains sequenced from a single sample in a study of immune heterogeneity within non-small cell lung tumors. TCR beta CDR3 was amplified by multiplex PCR using 32 V and 13 J primers. TCRdb reprocessed the multiplex PCR reads via MiXCR and lists one record per CDR3 protein. The data hold 21,000 or so distinct CDR3 sequences, with around 30% observed a single time. Bulk tumor genomic DNA was the template, and each sample received around 560 ng. Biopsies, several per primary tumor and spaced far apart, were collected during surgery. Each patient presented with untreated, newly diagnosed non-small cell lung cancer and received curative surgery. The sequenced material came from lung tumor tissue. Receptors were obtained from a middle-aged man with non-small cell lung cancer.

The chain joins TRBV7-2 to TRBJ1-1; 10 nucleotides align to TRBD1. From germline, CDR1 is SGHTA and CDR2 FQGNSA. The CDR3 has 18 amino acids. The junction had 14 bases not matched to a gene; V was cut back by 4 bases and J by 3 bases. This chain's CDR3 is CASSSRTGGIIRYTEAFF. The CDR3 nucleotides read TGTGCCAGCAGCTCCCGGACAGGGGGAATTATACGGTACACTGAAGCTTTCTTT.

V usage is TRBV5-1 and J usage is TRBJ2-7; a weak D match, TRBD2 (6 bases). Germline CDR1 SGHRS, CDR2 YFSETQ. V lost 2 bases and J 3 bases, leaving 24 bases between the germline ends. The CDR3 totals 18 residues. The CDR3 bases are TGCGCCAGCAGCTTACCCCCCCGGCCGGGACTCCAAATCTACGAGCAGTACTTC. Translation: CASSLPPRPGLQIYEQYF.

In this sample, this clonotype is medium-sized. The rearrangement uses TRBV30 and TRBJ2-7, with D possibly being TRBD1 or TRBD2 (6 bases each). Trimming left V 4 bases short and J 2 bases short, with 12 bases between. CDR1 GTSNPN and CDR2 SVGIG come from the germline V gene (reference sequence). The CDR3 has 13 amino acids. The CDR3 reads CAWTVGGPYEQYF. CDR3 sequence (DNA): TGTGCCTGGACGGTGGGGGGCCCCTACGAGCAGTACTTC.

This clonotype was recorded at least ten times. The chain carries TRBV27 and TRBJ2-3; TRBD2 aligns across 7 bases. Germline CDR1 reads MNHEY; CDR2 reads SMNVEV (reference sequence). With V trimmed by 0 bases and J by 2 bases, 2 bases remained unmatched. This CDR3 spans 15 amino acids. The CDR3 DNA sequence: TGTGCCAGCAGTTTATCCCTAGCGGTCACAGATACGCAGTATTTT. It yields the protein CASSLSLAVTDTQYF.

The V gene is TRBV13, the J gene TRBJ1-1; D unclear. The CDR3 sequence is 14 residues long. Germline V gene data show CDR1 as PRHDT and CDR2 as FYEKMQ (reference sequence). The V and J ends lost 6 bases and 0 bases respectively, with 11 bases between them. DNA for the CDR3: TGTGCCAGCAGACGGACGGCGATGAACACTGAAGCTTTCTTT. This translates into CASRRTAMNTEAFF.

The V and J genes are TRBV7-2 and TRBJ2-7; D not resolved. Germline CDR1 and CDR2: SGHTA and FQGNSA. V was pared by 0 bases and J by 5 bases, with 11 bases between. The CDR3 contains 14 residues. CDR3 in amino acids: CASSLALGFHEQYF. CDR3 bases: TGTGCCAGCAGCTTAGCGCTAGGTTTCCACGAGCAGTACTTC. The full variable domain, rest sourced from reference TRBV7-2 and TRBJ2-7, is GAGVSQSPSNKVTEKGKDVELRCDPISGHTALYWYRQSLGQGLEFLIYFQGNSAPDKSGLPSDRFSAERTGGSVSTLTIQRTQQEDSAVYLCASSLALGFHEQYFGPGTRLTVT.

The CDR3 region has the DNA TGTGCCAGCAGCTTCGGGAGGCACTACAATGAGCAGTTCTTC. Translated: CASSFGRHYNEQFF. The chain links TRBV5-8 to TRBJ2-1, with 7 bases that match TRBD2. The CDR3 contains 14 residues. Germline CDR1 SGHTS, CDR2 YDEGEE. J lost 3 bases, V lost 2 bases, and 2 bases had no gene match.

This clonotype was detected ten times or more. The V and J genes are TRBV20-1 and TRBJ2-7; TRBD2 aligns across 9 bases. This CDR3 comprises 14 residues. The germline CDR1 and CDR2 sequences are DFQATT and SNEGSKA (reference sequence). V trimming: 3 bases; J trimming: 4 bases; junction bases outside the gene matches: 7. CDR3 coding DNA: TGCAGTGCTAGCTTAGCGGGAGTTGTTTACGAGCAGTACTTC. Amino acids: CSASLAGVVYEQYF.

This chain joins TRBV7-9 and TRBJ2-3, with 8 nucleotides matching TRBD2. Germline CDR1 SEHNR, CDR2 FQNEAQ (reference sequence). The J segment lost 2 bases and the V segment lost 5 bases, leaving 6 bases of the junction unmatched. The CDR3 sequence is 15 residues long. CDR3 loop: CASSLSAGATDTQYF. The CDR3 DNA reads as TGTGCCAGCAGCCTCTCAGCGGGAGCCACAGATACGCAGTATTTT.

With respect to this clonotype: A read error may be the cause here, since a much bigger clone is one base away. This chain connects TRBV7-2 to TRBJ2-7; 9 bases map to TRBD1. Germline assignment: CDR1 SGHTA and CDR2 FQGNSA. CDR3 size: 16 residues. In DNA, the CDR3 is TGTGCCAGCAGCTTTCAGTCCGGGACAGGGAGAAACGAGCGGTACTTC. Translating it yields CASSFQSGTGRNERYF.

This clonotype was seen a handful of times. The conserved phenylalanine or tryptophan is not found at the CDR3 terminus, so this likely reflects a read error. This chain joins TRBV12-5 and TRBJ2-4; the D gene is possibly TRBD2 (5 bases). The CDR3 is made up of 13 amino acids. V was clipped by 1 base and J by 4 bases, with 5 bases between them. Germline V gene sequence: CDR1 LGHNT, CDR2 FRNRAP. CDR3 sequence: CASGLGLKNIQYL. Here the CDR3 DNA reads TGTGCTAGTGGTTTGGGACTAAAAAACATTCAGTACTTG.

About this clonotype itself: A much larger clone differs by one base, so this may be a read error. The chain carries TRBV7-9 and TRBJ2-7; 7 positions match TRBD2. The CDR3 extends over 15 amino acids. Trimming cost V 0 bases and J 2 bases; bases outside gene matches: 4. CDR1 is SEHNR and CDR2 is FQNEAQ in the germline V gene (reference sequence). The CDR3 region is CASSLAGGSAYEQYF. The CDR3 DNA reads TGTGCCAGCAGCTTAGCGGGCGGGAGTGCCTACGAGCAGTACTTC.

The table lists this clonotype with many counts. V gene TRBV10-3 combines with J gene TRBJ1-2; 9 bases are a match to TRBD1. The V segment lost 3 bases and the J segment 5 bases; nucleotides outside the gene matches: 4. The CDR3 has 14 residues. Germline CDR1 is ENHRY and CDR2 is SYGVKD. DNA for the CDR3: TGTGCCATCAGTGATGACAGGGGGATTTATGGCTACACCTTC. Amino acids: CAISDDRGIYGYTF.

The chain recombines TRBV2 with TRBJ2-1; perhaps TRBD2 as D (6 bases). Trimming removed 8 bases from V and 8 bases from J, with 16 bases in between. CDR1 is SNHLY and CDR2 is FYNNEI in the germline V gene. CDR3 length: 13 residues. The CDR3, as DNA: TGTGCCAGCGAGGGACTCGGAGGAGATGAGCAGTTCTTC. As protein: CASEGLGGDEQFF. The full variable domain, in which reference TRBV2 and TRBJ2-1 provide the parts outside the CDR3, is EPEVTQTPSHQVTQMGQEVILRCVPISNHLYFYWYRQILGQKVEFLVSFYNNEISEKSEIFDDQFSVERPDGSNFTLKIRSTKLEDSAMYFCASEGLGGDEQFFGPGTRLTVL.

The CDR3 protein is CASSFPRVNNEQFF. DNA for the CDR3: TGCGCCAGCAGCTTCCCCAGGGTTAACAATGAGCAGTTCTTC. The rearrangement uses TRBV5-1 and TRBJ2-1, with D perhaps TRBD1 (5 bases). Germline V gene data show CDR1 as SGHRS and CDR2 as YFSETQ. CDR3 length equals 14 residues. V lost 2 bases to trimming and J lost 5 bases, with 11 bases between them.

The chain uses TRBV28 and TRBJ2-5; 8 bases align to TRBD2. Trimming took 8 bases from V and 5 from J; bases not matched to a gene: 13. Germline V CDR1 and CDR2: MDHEN, SYDVKM. The CDR3 is made up of 15 amino acids. This chain's CDR3 is CASAPRRGVGETQYF. In nucleotides, the CDR3 is TGTGCCAGCGCACCCCGGCGGGGGGTTGGGGAGACCCAGTACTTC.

This clonotype showed up just a few times. This chain joins TRBV6-4 and TRBJ2-2; 11 bases are a match to TRBD1. The CDR3 totals 16 residues. CDR1 MRHNA and CDR2 SNTAGT come from the germline V gene. Trimming cost V 5 bases and J 4 bases; bases outside gene matches: 6. This CDR3 is CASSPGTGGGTGELFF. CDR3 nucleotide sequence: TGTGCCAGCAGTCCTGGGACAGGGGGAGGCACCGGGGAGCTGTTTTTT.

This clonotype was recorded many times. The V gene is TRBV6-1, the J gene TRBJ2-7, with 7 bases identical to TRBD2. The CDR3 totals 13 residues. Germline assignment: CDR1 MNHNS and CDR2 SASEGT. The V and J ends lost 8 bases and 2 bases, in that order; junction bases with no gene match: 6. The CDR3 nucleotides are TGTGCCAGCGGGCGGGGGAGCGCCTACGAGCAGTACTTC. It codes for CASGRGSAYEQYF.

This clonotype has ten or more counts. The CDR3 is CATRGQKYNEQFF. The CDR3 nucleotides are TGTGCCACCAGGGGACAAAAATACAATGAGCAGTTCTTC. The rearrangement links TRBV24-1 to TRBJ2-1; D might be TRBD1 (6 bases). Germline values: CDR1 KGHDR, CDR2 SFDVKD. V was clipped by 7 bases and J by 4 bases, with 10 bases between them. This CDR3 region has 13 residues.

This clonotype was recorded once. The CDR3 sequence: CAWGGAGAGEQFF. The CDR3 DNA follows: TGTGCCTGGGGGGGGGCGGGAGCGGGTGAGCAGTTCTTC. The J gene is TRBJ2-1, the V gene TRBV30; D possibly corresponds to TRBD2 (7 bases). Germline CDR1 reads GTSNPN; CDR2 reads SVGIG (reference sequence). CDR3 length: 13 residues. The V gene lost 5 bases and the J gene lost 9 bases, with 17 bases spanning the gap.

This clonotype was recorded at least ten times. V gene TRBV6-1 combines with J gene TRBJ2-3; D call uncertain. Trimming took off 11 bases at V and 1 base at J, with 16 bases between the two ends. The CDR3 is 14 amino acids. From germline, CDR1 is MNHNS and CDR2 SASEGT. This CDR3 is CAGSDGSGTDTQYF. CDR3 DNA sequence: TGTGCCGGATCTGATGGGTCTGGCACAGATACGCAGTATTTT.

This clonotype was detected many times. The chain couples TRBV27 to TRBJ1-1, with 7 bases matching TRBD1. CDR1 is MNHEY, CDR2 SMNVEV, per germline (reference sequence). The CDR3 has 15 amino acids. Trimming removed 8 bases from V and 3 bases from J; junction bases left unmatched: 12. CDR3 DNA sequence: TGTGCCAGCCGTTCGACCGGGACAGCCTACACTGAAGCTTTCTTT. It translates to CASRSTGTAYTEAFF.

V usage is TRBV7-8 and J usage is TRBJ2-1, with D perhaps TRBD2 (6 bases). This CDR3 spans 15 amino acids. V dropped 2 bases and J dropped 0 bases, with 8 bases sitting between them. The germline V gene has CDR1 SGHVS and CDR2 FQNEAQ. CDR3 sequence reads: CASSLRESSYNEQFF. The CDR3 DNA sequence: TGTGCCAGCAGCTTACGGGAGAGCTCCTACAATGAGCAGTTCTTC.

CDR3 in amino acids: CASSPSDRFANNEKLFF. CDR3 nucleotide sequence: TGTGCCAGCAGCCCTTCGGACAGATTTGCAAATAATGAAAAACTGTTTTTT. The chain has TRBV11-3 and TRBJ1-4, with D perhaps matching TRBD1 (6 bases). V lost 5 bases and J 4 bases, leaving 20 bases between the germline ends. CDR1 is SGHNT and CDR2 is YENEEA in the germline V gene. The CDR3 extends over 17 amino acids.